This TCR beta chain was captured by sequencing in a study of patients and donors after allogeneic stem cell transplantation. Per the germline V gene, CDR1 is SGHKS and CDR2 is YYEKEE (reference sequence). This CDR3 is 16 amino acids long. With V trimmed by 3 bases and J by 6 bases, 9 bases remained unmatched. TCRdb processed the RT-PCR reads anew with MiXCR; each CDR3 protein has one entry. The profile shows about a million distinct CDR3 sequences, more than 15% of them singletons. The rearrangement links TRBV5-5 to TRBJ2-7, with 13 bases aligning to TRBD2. Sequences were obtained from blood, either unsorted or a sorted T cell fraction (not recorded which). The clonotype comes from a human donor who was either an allogeneic HSCT recipient or a stem cell or donor lymphocyte infusion donor (not recorded which). It is not recorded whose cells these are; they may come from a transplant donor. The CDR3 region is CASSSTGTSGTFEQYF. The CDR3 DNA is TGTGCCAGCAGCTCCACCGGGACTAGCGGGACATTCGAGCAGTACTTC.